This paragraph reports one T cell receptor beta chain. The germline CDR1 and CDR2 sequences are SGDLS and YYNGEE. V was clipped by 3 bases and J by 4 bases, with 14 bases between them. The CDR3 has 16 residues. The data originate from a study of blood T cell repertoires in COVID-19. On the study more broadly: The United States, Italy and Spain supplied acute and convalescent COVID-19 samples. Sources were T cells, B-cell-depleted T cells, or PBMCs; the material itself was cDNA or gDNA.

Original processing notes: Amplification of reference gene primers provided the estimated nucleated cell counts. Using immunoSEQ multiplex PCR, the repertoire was profiled, and TCRdb retains in-frame clones only, with some absent. V and J calls and clone size are as listed in that table; D and trimming were resolved from the DNA. The table has over 200,000 clones, just over 90% seen once. This receptor was taken from a man aged 25 to 40 with acute or convalescent COVID-19. This chain connects TRBV9 to TRBJ2-6, with D uncertain. Source material: peripheral blood. The CDR3 DNA reads TGTGCCAGCAGCGCCAGACTTGAACGGGGGGCCAACGTCCTGACTTTC. Its protein is CASSARLERGANVLTF.